This TCR beta chain was observed in a study of CD4+ T cells in melanoma. Clones were sequenced by immunoSEQ multiplex PCR, and TCRdb holds only the in-frame ones, with some missing. The sample holds some 9,500 clones, around 70% seen once. CDR1 is SGHKS and CDR2 is YYEKEE in the germline V gene (reference sequence). V shed 0 bases and J shed 1 base, with 7 bases lying between them. This CDR3 has 14 residues. A note on this clone: Its antigen is unidentified.

Study results and limitations: A reported correlation linked neoantigen-specific CD4+ T cells to CD8+, macrophage and B cell function. In melanoma, neoantigen-specific CD4+ T cells reportedly differed in differentiation state.

The sample consisted of cells from a culture (not recorded whether cultured in vitro). The chain joins TRBV5-5 to TRBJ1-1, with D unresolved. This clonotype was sampled from a human donor with melanoma. The CDR3 sequence is CASSLGHWNTEAFF. The CDR3 DNA sequence: TGTGCCAGCAGCTTGGGACACTGGAACACTGAAGCTTTCTTT.